This TCR beta chain was recorded in a study of blood T cell repertoires in COVID-19. Whole-study context: COVID-19 samples from acute and convalescent phases originated in the United States, Italy and Spain. PBMCs, B-cell-depleted T cells, or T cells were the source of the cDNA or gDNA that made up the material.

This CDR3 is built from 14 residues. Germline CDR1 is MRHNA and CDR2 is SNTAGT. Trimming pared 0 bases from V and 7 bases from J, leaving 12 bases between. In the source study's methods: Using reference gene primer amplification, nucleated cell counts were estimated. Assay used: immunoSEQ multiplex PCR; TCRdb lists only in-frame clones, some missing. V, J and clone size reflect that table, while D and trimming were determined from the DNA. The table records about 210,000 clones, around 81% of them present only once. The V gene is TRBV6-4, the J gene TRBJ2-5; unclear D gene. The source is a woman in her 70s with acute or convalescent COVID-19. The source material was peripheral blood. The CDR3 here is CASSDSAGLGTQYF. CDR3 nucleotides: TGTGCCAGCAGTGACTCAGCCGGGTTGGGGACCCAGTACTTC.